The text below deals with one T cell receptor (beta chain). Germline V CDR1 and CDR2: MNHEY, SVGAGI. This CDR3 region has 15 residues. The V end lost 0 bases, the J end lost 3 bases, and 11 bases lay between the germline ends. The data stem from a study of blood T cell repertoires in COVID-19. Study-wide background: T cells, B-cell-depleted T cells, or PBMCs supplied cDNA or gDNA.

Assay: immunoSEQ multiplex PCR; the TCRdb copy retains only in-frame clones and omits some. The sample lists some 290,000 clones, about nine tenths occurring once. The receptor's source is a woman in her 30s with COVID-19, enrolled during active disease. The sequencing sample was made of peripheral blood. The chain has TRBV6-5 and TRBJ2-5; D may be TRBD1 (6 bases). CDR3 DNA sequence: TGTGCCAGCAGTTACTCGGGCACAGGGAAAGAGACCCAGTACTTC. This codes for CASSYSGTGKETQYF.